Listed here is a single T cell receptor (beta chain). Its antigen remains unidentified. The assay was immunoSEQ multiplex PCR, and TCRdb's table has in-frame clones only and misses some. The sample holds roughly 160,000 clones; more than 75% are singletons and the top ten take about 4.5%. The sample is drawn from a study of T cell responses to AZD1222 COVID-19 vaccine. Study-wide points: Donors were largely white British and mainly female; clonal diversity was possibly underestimated. Only after the peak T cell response were repertoires sampled. Nearly half of spike-specific TCRs reportedly target unmutated variant regions.

The germline V gene encodes CDR1 SNHLY and CDR2 FYNNEI. CDR3 length: 14 residues. The V end was cut by 6 bases, the J end by 1 base, with 10 bases between. This TCR was sampled from an adult who received the AZD1222 COVID-19 vaccine. The sample in question was peripheral blood, obtained 28 days after the second AZD1222 dose. This chain connects TRBV2 to TRBJ1-5; D remains ambiguous. The CDR3 DNA follows: TGTGCCAGCAGGAGTGGGAACAGCAATCAGCCCCAGCATTTT. Its translation: CASRSGNSNQPQHF.